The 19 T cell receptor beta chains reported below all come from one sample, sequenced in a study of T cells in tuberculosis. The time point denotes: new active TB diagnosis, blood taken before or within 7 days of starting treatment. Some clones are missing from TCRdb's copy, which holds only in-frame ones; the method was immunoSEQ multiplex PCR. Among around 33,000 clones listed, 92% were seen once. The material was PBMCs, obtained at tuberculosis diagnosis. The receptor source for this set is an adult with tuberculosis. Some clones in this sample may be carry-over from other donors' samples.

CDR3: CASTLGQGGDTQYF. The CDR3 DNA reads TGCGCCAGCACCCTGGGACAAGGGGGAGATACGCAGTATTTT. The chain combines TRBV5-1 with TRBJ2-3; D might be TRBD1 (6 bases). The germline gives CDR1 SGHRS, CDR2 YFSETQ. CDR3 length: 14 amino acids. V lost 6 bases, J lost 5 bases, and 16 bases lay in between.

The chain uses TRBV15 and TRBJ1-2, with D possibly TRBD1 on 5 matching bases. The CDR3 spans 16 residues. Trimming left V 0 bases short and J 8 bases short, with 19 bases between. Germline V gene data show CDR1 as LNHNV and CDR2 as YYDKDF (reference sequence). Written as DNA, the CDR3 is TGTGCCACCAGCAGAGATCGTCCAGGGCAAGTGTGGGGCTACACCTTC. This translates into CATSRDRPGQVWGYTF.

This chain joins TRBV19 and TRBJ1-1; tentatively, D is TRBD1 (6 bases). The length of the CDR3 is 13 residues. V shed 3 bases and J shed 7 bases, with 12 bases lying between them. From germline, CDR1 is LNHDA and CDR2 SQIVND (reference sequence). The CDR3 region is CASSIRRDNEAFF. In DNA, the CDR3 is TGTGCCAGTAGTATCCGTCGGGACAATGAAGCTTTCTTT.

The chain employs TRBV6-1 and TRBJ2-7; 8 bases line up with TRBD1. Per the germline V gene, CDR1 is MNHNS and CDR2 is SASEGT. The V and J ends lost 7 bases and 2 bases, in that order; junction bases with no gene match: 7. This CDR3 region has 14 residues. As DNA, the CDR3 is TGTGCCAGCACTAAGACAGGGGTCACCTACGAGCAGTACTTC. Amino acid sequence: CASTKTGVTYEQYF.

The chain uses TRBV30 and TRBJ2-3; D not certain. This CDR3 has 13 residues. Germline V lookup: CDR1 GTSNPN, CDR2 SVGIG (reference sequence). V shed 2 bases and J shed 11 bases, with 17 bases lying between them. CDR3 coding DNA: TGTGCCTGGAGTCCCGGCCTCCGCGGTGGGCAGTATTTT. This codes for CAWSPGLRGGQYF.

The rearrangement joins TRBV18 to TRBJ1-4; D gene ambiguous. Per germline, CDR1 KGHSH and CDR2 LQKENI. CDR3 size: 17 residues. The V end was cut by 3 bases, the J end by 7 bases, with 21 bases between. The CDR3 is CASSPRRSYSLIEKLFF. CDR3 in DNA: TGTGCCAGCTCACCTCGCAGGTCCTACTCTCTGATTGAAAAACTGTTTTTT.

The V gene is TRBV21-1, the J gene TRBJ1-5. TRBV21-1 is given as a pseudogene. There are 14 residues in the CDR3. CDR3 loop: CASSPRVCNQPQHF. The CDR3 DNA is TGTGCCAGCAGCCCCCGGGTCTGCAATCAGCCCCAGCATTTT.

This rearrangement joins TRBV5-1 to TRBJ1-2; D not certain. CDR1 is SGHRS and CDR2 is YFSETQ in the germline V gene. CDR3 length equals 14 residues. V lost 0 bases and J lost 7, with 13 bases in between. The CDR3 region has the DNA TGCGCCAGCAGCTTGGAAGGACTGTTCCCTGGCTACACCTTC. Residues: CASSLEGLFPGYTF.

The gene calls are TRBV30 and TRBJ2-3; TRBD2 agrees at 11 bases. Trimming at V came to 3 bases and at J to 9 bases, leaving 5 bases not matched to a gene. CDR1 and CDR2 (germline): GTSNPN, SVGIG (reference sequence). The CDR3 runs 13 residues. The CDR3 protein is CAWSPGLAATQYF. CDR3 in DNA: TGTGCCTGGAGCCCGGGACTAGCGGCCACGCAGTATTTT.

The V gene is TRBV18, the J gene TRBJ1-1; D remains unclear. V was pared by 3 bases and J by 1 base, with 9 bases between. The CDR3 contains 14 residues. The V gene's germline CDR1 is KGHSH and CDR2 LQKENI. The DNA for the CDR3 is TGTGCCAGCTCACCGACACTAGAGAACACTGAAGCTTTCTTT. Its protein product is CASSPTLENTEAFF.

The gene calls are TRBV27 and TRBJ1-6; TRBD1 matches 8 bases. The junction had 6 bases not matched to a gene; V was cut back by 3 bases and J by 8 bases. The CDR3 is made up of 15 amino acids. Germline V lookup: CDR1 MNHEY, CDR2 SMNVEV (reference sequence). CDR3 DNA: TGTGCCAGCAGTTTCGGGACAGGAGCATATTCACCCCTCCACTTT. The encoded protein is CASSFGTGAYSPLHF.

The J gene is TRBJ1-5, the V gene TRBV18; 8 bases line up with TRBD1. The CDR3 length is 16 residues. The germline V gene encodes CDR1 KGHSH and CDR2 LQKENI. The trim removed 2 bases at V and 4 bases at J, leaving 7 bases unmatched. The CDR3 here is CASSPTTGVSNQPQHF. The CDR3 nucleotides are TGTGCCAGCTCACCAACGACAGGGGTCAGTAATCAGCCCCAGCATTTT. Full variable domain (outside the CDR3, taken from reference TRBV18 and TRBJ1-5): NAGVMQNPRHLVRRRGQEARLRCSPMKGHSHVYWYRQLPEEGLKFMVYLQKENIIDESGMPKERFSAEFPKEGPSILRIQQVVRGDSAAYFCASSPTTGVSNQPQHFGDGTRLSIL.

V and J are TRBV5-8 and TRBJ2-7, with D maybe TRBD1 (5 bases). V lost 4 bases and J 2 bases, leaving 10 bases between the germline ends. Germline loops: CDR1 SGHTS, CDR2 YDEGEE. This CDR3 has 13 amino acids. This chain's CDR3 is CASSRRGTYEQYF. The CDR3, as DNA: TGTGCCAGCAGCCGAAGGGGCACCTACGAGCAGTACTTC. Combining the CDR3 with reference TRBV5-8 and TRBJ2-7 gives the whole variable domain EAGVTQSPTHLIKTRGQQATLRCSPISGHTSVYWYQQALGLGLQFLLWYDEGEERNRGNFPPRFSGRQFPNYSSELNVNALELEDSALYLCASSRRGTYEQYFGPGTRLTVT.

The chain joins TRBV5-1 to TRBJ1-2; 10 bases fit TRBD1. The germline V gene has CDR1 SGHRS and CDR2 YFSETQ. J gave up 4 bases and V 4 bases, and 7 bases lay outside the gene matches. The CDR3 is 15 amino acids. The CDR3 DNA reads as TGCGCCAGCAGCCGCCGGGACAGGGGATTCTATGGCTACACCTTC. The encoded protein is CASSRRDRGFYGYTF.

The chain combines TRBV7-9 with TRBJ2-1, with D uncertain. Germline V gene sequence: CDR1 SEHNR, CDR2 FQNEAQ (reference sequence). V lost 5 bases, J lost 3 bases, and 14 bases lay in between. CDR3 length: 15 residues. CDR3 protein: CASSNPVGDYNEQFF. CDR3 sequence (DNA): TGTGCCAGCAGCAACCCCGTTGGAGACTACAATGAGCAGTTCTTC.

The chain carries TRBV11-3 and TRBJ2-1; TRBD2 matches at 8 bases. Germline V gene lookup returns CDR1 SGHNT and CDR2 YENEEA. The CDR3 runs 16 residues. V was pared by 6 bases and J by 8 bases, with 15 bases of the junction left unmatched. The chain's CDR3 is CASSPGGDLIVDEQFF. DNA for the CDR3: TGTGCCAGCAGTCCCGGGGGGGACCTCATAGTCGATGAGCAGTTCTTC.

This CDR3 reads CASSPSLSGDAYNEQFF. DNA for the CDR3: TGTGCCAGCAGCCCTAGCTTATCCGGCGACGCATACAATGAGCAGTTCTTC. The chain uses TRBV5-4 and TRBJ2-1; maybe TRBD2 (5 bases). From germline, CDR1 is SGHNT and CDR2 YYREEE (reference sequence). V was clipped by 4 bases and J by 4 bases, with 21 bases between them. The CDR3 has 17 amino acids. The variable domain in full, completed from reference TRBV5-4 and TRBJ2-1, reads ETGVTQSPTHLIKTRGQQVTLRCSSQSGHNTVSWYQQALGQGPQFIFQYYREEENGRGNFPPRFSGLQFPNYSSELNVNALELDDSALYLCASSPSLSGDAYNEQFFGPGTRLTVL.

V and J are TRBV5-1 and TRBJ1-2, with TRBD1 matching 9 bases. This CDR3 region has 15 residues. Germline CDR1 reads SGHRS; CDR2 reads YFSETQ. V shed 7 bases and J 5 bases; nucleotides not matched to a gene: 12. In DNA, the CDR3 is TGCGCCAGCCGAGAGGGGACAGGGTCGGGATATGGCTACACCTTC. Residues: CASREGTGSGYGYTF.

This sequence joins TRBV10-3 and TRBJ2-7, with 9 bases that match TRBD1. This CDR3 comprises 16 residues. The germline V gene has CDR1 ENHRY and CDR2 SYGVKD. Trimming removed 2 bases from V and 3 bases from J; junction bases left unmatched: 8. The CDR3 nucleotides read TGTGCCATCAGTGAGCCGACGGCGGACAGGGGCTACGAGCAGTACTTC. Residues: CAISEPTADRGYEQYF.